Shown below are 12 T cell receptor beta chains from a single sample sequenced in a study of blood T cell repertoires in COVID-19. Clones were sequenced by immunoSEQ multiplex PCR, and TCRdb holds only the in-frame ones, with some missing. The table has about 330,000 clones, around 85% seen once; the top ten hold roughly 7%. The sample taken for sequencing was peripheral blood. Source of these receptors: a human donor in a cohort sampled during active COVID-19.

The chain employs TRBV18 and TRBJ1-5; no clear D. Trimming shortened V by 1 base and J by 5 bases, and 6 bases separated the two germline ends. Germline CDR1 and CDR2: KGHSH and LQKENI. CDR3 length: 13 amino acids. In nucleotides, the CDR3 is TGTGCCAGCTCACCACGCGGAGATCAGCCCCAGCATTTT. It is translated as CASSPRGDQPQHF.

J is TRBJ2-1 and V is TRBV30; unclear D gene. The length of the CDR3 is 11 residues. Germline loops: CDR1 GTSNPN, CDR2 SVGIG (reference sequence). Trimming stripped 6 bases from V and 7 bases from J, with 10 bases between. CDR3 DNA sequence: TGTGCCTGCCTCTTCGGGAATGAGCAGTTCTTC. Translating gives CACLFGNEQFF.

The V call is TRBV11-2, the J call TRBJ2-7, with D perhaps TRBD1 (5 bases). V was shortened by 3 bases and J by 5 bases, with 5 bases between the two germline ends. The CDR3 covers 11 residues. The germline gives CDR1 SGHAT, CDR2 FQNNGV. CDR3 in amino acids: CASSLTDEQYF. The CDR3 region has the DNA TGTGCCAGCAGCTTGACAGACGAGCAGTACTTC.

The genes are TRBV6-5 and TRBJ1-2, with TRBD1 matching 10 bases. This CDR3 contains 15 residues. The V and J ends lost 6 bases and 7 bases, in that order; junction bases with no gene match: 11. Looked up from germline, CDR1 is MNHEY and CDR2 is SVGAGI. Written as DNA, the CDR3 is TGTGCCAGCAGGGTGACAGGGGGCCGAACTGGTGGCTACACCTTC. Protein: CASRVTGGRTGGYTF.

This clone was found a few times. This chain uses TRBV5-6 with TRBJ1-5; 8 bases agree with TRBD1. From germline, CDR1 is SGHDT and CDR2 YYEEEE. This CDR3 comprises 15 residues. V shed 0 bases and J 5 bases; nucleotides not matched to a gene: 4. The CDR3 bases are TGTGCCAGCAGCTTGGGACAGGGGACCCATCAGCCCCAGCATTTT. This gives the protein CASSLGQGTHQPQHF.

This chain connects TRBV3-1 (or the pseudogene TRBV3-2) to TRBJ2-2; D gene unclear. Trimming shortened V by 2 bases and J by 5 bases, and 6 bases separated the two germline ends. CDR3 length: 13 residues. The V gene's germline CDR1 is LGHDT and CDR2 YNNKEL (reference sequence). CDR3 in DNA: TGTGCCAGCAGCCAACTAGTGACCGGGGAGCTGTTTTTT. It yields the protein CASSQLVTGELFF.

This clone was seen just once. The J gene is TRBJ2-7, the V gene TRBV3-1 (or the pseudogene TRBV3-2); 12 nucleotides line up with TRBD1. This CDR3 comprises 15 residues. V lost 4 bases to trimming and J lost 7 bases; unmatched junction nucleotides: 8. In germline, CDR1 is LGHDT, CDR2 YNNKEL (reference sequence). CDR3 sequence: CASSLAGQGAREQYF. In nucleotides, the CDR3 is TGTGCCAGCAGCCTGGCGGGACAGGGGGCCCGAGAGCAGTACTTC.

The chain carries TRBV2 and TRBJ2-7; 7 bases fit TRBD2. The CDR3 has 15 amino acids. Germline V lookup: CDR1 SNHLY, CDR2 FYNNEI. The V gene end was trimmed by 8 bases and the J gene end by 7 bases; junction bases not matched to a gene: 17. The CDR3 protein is CASVQGEGLLREQYF. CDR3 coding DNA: TGTGCCAGCGTCCAAGGGGAGGGACTCCTTAGGGAGCAGTACTTC.

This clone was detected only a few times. CDR3 sequence reads: CASGRQGGSYEQYF. The CDR3 DNA is TGTGCCAGCGGGCGACAGGGGGGGAGCTACGAGCAGTACTTC. The genes are TRBV7-9 and TRBJ2-7; 9 bases are shared with TRBD1. Germline V CDR1 and CDR2: SEHNR, FQNEAQ (reference sequence). The CDR3 length is 14 residues. The junction had 8 bases not matched to a gene; V was cut back by 8 bases and J by 3 bases.

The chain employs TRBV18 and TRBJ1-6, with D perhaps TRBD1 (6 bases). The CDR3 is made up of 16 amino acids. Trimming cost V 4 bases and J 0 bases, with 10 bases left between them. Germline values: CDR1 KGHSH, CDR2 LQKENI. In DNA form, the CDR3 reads TGTGCCAGCTCACGTACAGGGAGCTCCTATAATTCACCCCTCCACTTT. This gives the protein CASSRTGSSYNSPLHF. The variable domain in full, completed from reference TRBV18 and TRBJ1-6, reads NAGVMQNPRHLVRRRGQEARLRCSPMKGHSHVYWYRQLPEEGLKFMVYLQKENIIDESGMPKERFSAEFPKEGPSILRIQQVVRGDSAAYFCASSRTGSSYNSPLHFGNGTRLTVT.

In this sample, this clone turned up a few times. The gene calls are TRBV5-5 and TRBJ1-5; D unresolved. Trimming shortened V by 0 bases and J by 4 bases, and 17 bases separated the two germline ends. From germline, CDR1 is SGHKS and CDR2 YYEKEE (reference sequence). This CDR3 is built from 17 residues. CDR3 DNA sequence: TGTGCCAGCAGCTTGGCCTCGGCAGGAACGAAAAATCAGCCCCAGCATTTT. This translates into CASSLASAGTKNQPQHF.

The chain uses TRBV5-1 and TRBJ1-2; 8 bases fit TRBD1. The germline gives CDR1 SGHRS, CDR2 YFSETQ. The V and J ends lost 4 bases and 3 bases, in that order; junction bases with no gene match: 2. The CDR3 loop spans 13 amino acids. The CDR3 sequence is CASSQTGDYGYTF. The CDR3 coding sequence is TGCGCCAGCAGCCAGACAGGGGACTATGGCTACACCTTC.